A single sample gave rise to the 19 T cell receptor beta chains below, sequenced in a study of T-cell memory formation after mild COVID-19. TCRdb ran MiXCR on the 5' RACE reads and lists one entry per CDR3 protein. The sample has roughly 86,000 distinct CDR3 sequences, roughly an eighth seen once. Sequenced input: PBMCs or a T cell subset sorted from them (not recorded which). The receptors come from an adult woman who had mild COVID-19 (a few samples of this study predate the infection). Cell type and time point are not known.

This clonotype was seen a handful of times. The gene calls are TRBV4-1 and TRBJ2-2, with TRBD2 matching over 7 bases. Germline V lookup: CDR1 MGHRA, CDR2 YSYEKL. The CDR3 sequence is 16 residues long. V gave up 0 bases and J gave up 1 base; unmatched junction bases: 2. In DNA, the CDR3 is TGCGCCAGCAGCCAAGAAACGGGGGGGAACACCGGGGAGCTGTTTTTT. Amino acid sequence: CASSQETGGNTGELFF.

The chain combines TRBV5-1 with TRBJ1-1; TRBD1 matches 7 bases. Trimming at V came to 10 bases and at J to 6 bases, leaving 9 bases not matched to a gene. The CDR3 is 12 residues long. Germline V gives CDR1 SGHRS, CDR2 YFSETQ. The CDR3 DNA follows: TGCGCCGTTACAGGGGAAGGGTCTGAAGCTTTCTTT. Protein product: CAVTGEGSEAFF.

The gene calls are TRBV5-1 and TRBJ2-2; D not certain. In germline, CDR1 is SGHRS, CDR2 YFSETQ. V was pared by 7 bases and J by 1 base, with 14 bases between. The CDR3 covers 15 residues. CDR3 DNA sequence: TGCGCCAGCGCAATAAAACGGTTGAACACCGGGGAGCTGTTTTTT. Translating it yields CASAIKRLNTGELFF.

CDR3 DNA: TGTGCCAGCAGCCGGGGCCCTAGCGGGAGTGATACCGGGGAGCTGTTTTTT. Its protein is CASSRGPSGSDTGELFF. The chain employs TRBV3-1 and TRBJ2-2, with 10 bases fitting TRBD2. V lost 4 bases, J lost 5 bases, and 10 bases stayed unmatched. The CDR3 loop spans 17 amino acids. CDR1 LGHDT and CDR2 YNNKEL come from the germline V gene (reference sequence).

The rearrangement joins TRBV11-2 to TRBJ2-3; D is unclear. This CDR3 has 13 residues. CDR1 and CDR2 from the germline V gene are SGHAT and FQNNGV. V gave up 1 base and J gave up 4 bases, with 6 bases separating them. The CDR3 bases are TGTGCCAGCAGCTTAGCCAAATCAGATACGCAGTATTTT. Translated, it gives CASSLAKSDTQYF.

The CDR3 nucleotides read TGTGCCAGCAGCGTAGGACCCCTCCTAGCGGGGGGTACAGATACGCAGTATTTT. This gives the protein CASSVGPLLAGGTDTQYF. The chain links TRBV9 to TRBJ2-3, with TRBD2 identical over 11 bases. J was trimmed by 3 bases and V by 0 bases; bases with no gene match: 9. The CDR3 sequence is 18 residues long. Germline loops: CDR1 SGDLS, CDR2 YYNGEE.

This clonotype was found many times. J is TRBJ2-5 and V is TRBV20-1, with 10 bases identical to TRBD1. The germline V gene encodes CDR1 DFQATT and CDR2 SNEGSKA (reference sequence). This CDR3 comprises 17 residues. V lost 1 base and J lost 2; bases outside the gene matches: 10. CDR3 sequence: CSARGDDRGPTQETQYF. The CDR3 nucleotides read TGCAGTGCTAGAGGCGACGACAGGGGGCCGACTCAAGAGACCCAGTACTTC.

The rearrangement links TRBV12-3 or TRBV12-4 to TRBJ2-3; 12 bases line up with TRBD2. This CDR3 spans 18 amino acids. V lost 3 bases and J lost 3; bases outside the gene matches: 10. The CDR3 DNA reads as TGTGCCAGCAGTTTCTCTAGCGGGGGGGCCGGTTTAACAGATACGCAGTATTTT. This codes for CASSFSSGGAGLTDTQYF.

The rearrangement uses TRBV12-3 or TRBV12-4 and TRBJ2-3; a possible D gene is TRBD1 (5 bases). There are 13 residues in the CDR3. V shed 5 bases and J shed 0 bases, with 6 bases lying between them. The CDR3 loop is CASSGASTDTQYF. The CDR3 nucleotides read TGTGCCAGCAGTGGGGCTAGCACAGATACGCAGTATTTT.

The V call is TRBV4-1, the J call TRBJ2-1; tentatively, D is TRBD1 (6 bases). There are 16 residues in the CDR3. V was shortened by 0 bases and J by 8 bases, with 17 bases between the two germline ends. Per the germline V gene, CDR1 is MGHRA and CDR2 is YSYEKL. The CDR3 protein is CASSQEALGRGYEQFF. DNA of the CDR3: TGCGCCAGCAGCCAAGAAGCGCTAGGCAGGGGTTATGAGCAGTTCTTC.

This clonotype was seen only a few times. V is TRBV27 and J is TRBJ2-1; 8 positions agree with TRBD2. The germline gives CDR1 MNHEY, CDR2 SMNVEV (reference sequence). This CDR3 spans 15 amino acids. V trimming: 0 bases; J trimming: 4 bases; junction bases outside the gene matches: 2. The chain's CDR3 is CASSLSAGAYNEQFF. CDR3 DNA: TGTGCCAGCAGTTTATCAGCGGGAGCTTACAATGAGCAGTTCTTC.

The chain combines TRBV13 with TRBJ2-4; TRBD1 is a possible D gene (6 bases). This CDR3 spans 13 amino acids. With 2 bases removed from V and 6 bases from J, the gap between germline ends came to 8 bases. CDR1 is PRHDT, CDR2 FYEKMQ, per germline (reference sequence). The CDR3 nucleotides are TGTGCCAGCAGCTTACCACAGGGAAACATTCAGTACTTC. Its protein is CASSLPQGNIQYF.

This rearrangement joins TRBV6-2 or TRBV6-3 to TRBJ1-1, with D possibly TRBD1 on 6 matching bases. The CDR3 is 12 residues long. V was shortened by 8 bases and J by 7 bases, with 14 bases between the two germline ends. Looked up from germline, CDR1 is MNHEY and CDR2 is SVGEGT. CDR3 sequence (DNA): TGTGCCAGCGCGGTAGGGGGAATTGAAGCTTTCTTT. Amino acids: CASAVGGIEAFF.

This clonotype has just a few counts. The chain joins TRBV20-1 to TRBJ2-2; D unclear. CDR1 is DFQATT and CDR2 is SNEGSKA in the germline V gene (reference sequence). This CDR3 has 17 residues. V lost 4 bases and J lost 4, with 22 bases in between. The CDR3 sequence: CSANSRVMARGTGELFF. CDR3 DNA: TGCAGTGCTAACTCCCGCGTGATGGCTCGAGGCACCGGGGAGCTGTTTTTT.

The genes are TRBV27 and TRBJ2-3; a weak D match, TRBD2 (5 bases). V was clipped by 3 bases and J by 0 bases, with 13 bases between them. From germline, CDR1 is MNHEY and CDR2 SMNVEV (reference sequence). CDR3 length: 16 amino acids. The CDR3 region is CASSLFSVSSTDTQYF. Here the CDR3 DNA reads TGTGCCAGCAGTTTGTTTAGCGTCAGTAGCACAGATACGCAGTATTTT.

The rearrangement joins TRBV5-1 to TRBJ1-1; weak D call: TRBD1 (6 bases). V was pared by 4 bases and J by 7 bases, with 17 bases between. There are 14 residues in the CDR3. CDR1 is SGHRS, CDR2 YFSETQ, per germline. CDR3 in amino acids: CASSPWGGQIEAFF. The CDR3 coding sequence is TGCGCCAGCAGCCCCTGGGGGGGCCAGATTGAAGCTTTCTTT.

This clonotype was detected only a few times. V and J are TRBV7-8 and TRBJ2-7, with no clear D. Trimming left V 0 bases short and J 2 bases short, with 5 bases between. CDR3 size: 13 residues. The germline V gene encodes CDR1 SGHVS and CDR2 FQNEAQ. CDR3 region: CASSLAITYEQYF. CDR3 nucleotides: TGTGCCAGCAGCTTAGCGATTACCTACGAGCAGTACTTC.

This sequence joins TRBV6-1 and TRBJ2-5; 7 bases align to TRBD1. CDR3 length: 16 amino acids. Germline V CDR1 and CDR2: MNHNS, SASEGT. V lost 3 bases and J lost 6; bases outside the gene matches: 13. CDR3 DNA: TGTGCCAGCAGTGACGGGCCCTTGACAGGGCCGCAGACCCAGTACTTC. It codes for CASSDGPLTGPQTQYF.

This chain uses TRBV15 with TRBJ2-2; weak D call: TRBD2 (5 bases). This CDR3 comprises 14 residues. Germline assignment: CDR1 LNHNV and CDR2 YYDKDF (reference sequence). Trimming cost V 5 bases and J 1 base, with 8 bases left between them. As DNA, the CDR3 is TGTGCCACCAGCGGACGGGGGAACACCGGGGAGCTGTTTTTT. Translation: CATSGRGNTGELFF.